A single T cell receptor (beta chain) is shown here with its context. The antigen remains unidentified. The sample belongs to a study of cytomegalovirus exposure and HLA in healthy donors. The CDR3 length is 15 residues. V was trimmed by 0 bases and J by 4 bases, leaving 12 bases between them. The germline V gene has CDR1 SGHRS and CDR2 YFSETQ. As for the donors, each was a healthy bone marrow donor. Use of 60 Vbeta and 13 Jbeta primers characterized the PCR. Clones were read by immunoSEQ multiplex PCR, and TCRdb kept only the in-frame ones, dropping some. The sample consists of a few hundred thousand clones, over 85% of them appearing once. Overall study findings and caveats: From TCR beta sequences, most subjects' HLA-A and HLA-B alleles were reportedly predicted accurately. A prior analysis recorded that most TCR beta V segments were productive about 87% or about 30% of the time. Excluded were some V segments that proved indistinguishable, including TRBV6-2 and TRBV6-3.

The chain couples TRBV5-1 to TRBJ2-3, with D perhaps matching TRBD1 (5 bases). The sample taken for sequencing was PBMCs. The TCR was taken from a woman under 30 in good health and CMV-seronegative. CDR3 sequence: CASSLEARVSDTQYF. CDR3 DNA sequence: TGCGCCAGCAGCTTGGAGGCCAGGGTATCAGATACGCAGTATTTT.